Presented here are 5 T cell receptor beta chains from one specimen sequenced in a study of regulatory T cells in long-lasting Graves disease. Library construction for TCR beta used iRepertoire HTBI primers and Arm-PCR of CDR3 regions. TCRdb fed the multiplex PCR reads into MiXCR, producing one record per CDR3 protein. Here the sample spans 350,000 to 550,000 distinct CDR3 sequences, 14% to 15% being singletons. The time point denotes: newly diagnosed GD, antithyroid drugs for less than 3 months. The TCR library was prepared using RNA isolated from PBMCs. These data also formed part of another study, on T cells in Graves' hyperthyroidism and ophthalmopathy.

This sample comprised peripheral blood mononuclear cells (PBMCs), obtained at new diagnosis, from a patient treated with antithyroid drugs. The receptor source for this set is a woman in her twenties or thirties with Graves disease.

This clonotype was seen at least ten times. The chain carries TRBV5-1 and TRBJ2-1, with TRBD1 identical over 7 bases. The germline gives CDR1 SGHRS, CDR2 YFSETQ. The ends lost 4 bases at V and 10 bases at J; junction bases unmatched: 5. The CDR3 runs 12 residues. In DNA, the CDR3 is TGCGCCAGCAGCCTACAGGGGCGGGAGCAGTTCTTC. Amino acids: CASSLQGREQFF.

This clonotype was counted ten times or more. The gene calls are TRBV7-6 and TRBJ1-2; possibly TRBD1 for D (6 bases). The ends were cut back, 5 bases at V and 8 bases at J, with 15 bases in the middle. The germline CDR1 and CDR2 sequences are SGHVS and FNYEAQ. The CDR3 spans 13 residues. Here the CDR3 DNA reads TGTGCCAGCAGCCCACAGGGTGCGGAAGGCTACACCTTC. Translation gives CASSPQGAEGYTF.

This clonotype showed up many times. This chain connects TRBV10-3 to TRBJ1-3, with D possibly being TRBD1 (6 bases). V dropped 0 bases and J dropped 3 bases, with 12 bases sitting between them. The CDR3 contains 16 residues. Germline V gene sequence: CDR1 ENHRY, CDR2 SYGVKD. The CDR3 spells CAISESMTTGGNTIYF. CDR3 coding DNA: TGTGCCATCAGTGAGTCAATGACGACAGGTGGAAACACCATATATTTT.

This clonotype was counted ten times or more. The chain has TRBV3-1 and TRBJ2-1, with 11 bases matching TRBD2. Germline CDR1 reads LGHDT; CDR2 reads YNNKEL (reference sequence). The trim removed 3 bases at V and 5 bases at J, leaving 0 bases unmatched. CDR3 length: 14 amino acids. The CDR3 loop is CASSQTSGDNEQFF. In DNA, the CDR3 is TGTGCCAGCAGCCAGACTAGCGGGGACAATGAGCAGTTCTTC.

This clonotype was found once. The chain couples TRBV18 to TRBJ2-7, with D maybe TRBD2 (6 bases). Trimming left V 2 bases short and J 3 bases short, with 14 bases between. The germline CDR1 and CDR2 sequences are KGHSH and LQKENI. The CDR3 length is 15 residues. The CDR3 bases are TGTGCCAGCTCACCAAGGGGCGGGAAGGACTACGAGCAGTACTTC. It yields the protein CASSPRGGKDYEQYF. The full variable domain, in which reference TRBV18 and TRBJ2-7 provide the parts outside the CDR3, is NAGVMQNPRHLVRRRGQEARLRCSPMKGHSHVYWYRQLPEEGLKFMVYLQKENIIDESGMPKERFSAEFPKEGPSILRIQQVVRGDSAAYFCASSPRGGKDYEQYFGPGTRLTVT.